The 5 T cell receptor beta chains presented below share a single source sample, sequenced in a study of shared clonotypes between healthy human individuals. TCRdb's copy holds only in-frame clones and misses some; the assay was immunoSEQ multiplex PCR. The sample has about 1.5 million clones; roughly 96% are singletons. The sequencing input was naive CD4+ T cells sorted from blood. Subset here: CD45RA+ positively selected. Source of these receptors: a man aged 25 to 45 in good health.

The chain recombines TRBV6-5 with TRBJ2-5, with a weak D call TRBD1 (6 bases). This CDR3 has 16 amino acids. Germline-derived CDR1 and CDR2 are MNHEY and SVGAGI. Trimming took off 4 bases at V and 4 bases at J, with 19 bases between the two ends. The chain's CDR3 is CASSSGARWARETQYF. The CDR3 DNA sequence: TGTGCCAGCAGTTCAGGGGCCAGGTGGGCACGAGAGACCCAGTACTTC.

The V call is TRBV5-1, the J call TRBJ2-7, with D tentatively TRBD1 or TRBD2 (6 bases each). The V gene's germline CDR1 is SGHRS and CDR2 YFSETQ. The CDR3 is made up of 15 amino acids. V was pared by 0 bases and J by 2 bases, with 12 bases between. Here the CDR3 DNA reads TGCGCCAGCAGCTTGGTAGGAGGGGGAGCCTACGAGCAGTACTTC. Protein: CASSLVGGGAYEQYF.

The rearrangement joins TRBV5-4 to TRBJ2-5, with 14 bases identical to TRBD2. The CDR3 spans 16 residues. Per germline, CDR1 SGHNT and CDR2 YYREEE (reference sequence). The ends lost 1 base at V and 5 bases at J; junction bases unmatched: 4. In nucleotides, the CDR3 is TGTGCCAGCAGCTTGCCGGGACTAGCGGGAGTTGAGACCCAGTACTTC. Protein product: CASSLPGLAGVETQYF.

V is TRBV5-6 and J is TRBJ2-3; D is unclear. V gave up 0 bases and J gave up 2 bases, with 4 bases separating them. Germline CDR1 SGHDT, CDR2 YYEEEE. This CDR3 region has 13 residues. The CDR3 DNA is TGTGCCAGCAGCTTGGCATACACAGATACGCAGTATTTT. It is translated as CASSLAYTDTQYF.

The chain employs TRBV7-2 and TRBJ2-3, with TRBD2 identical over 8 bases. V trimming: 5 bases; J trimming: 0 bases; junction bases outside the gene matches: 10. Per germline, CDR1 SGHTA and CDR2 FQGNSA. This CDR3 region has 17 residues. CDR3 protein: CASSPRIAGISTDTQYF. As DNA, the CDR3 is TGTGCCAGCAGCCCCCGAATAGCGGGGATAAGCACAGATACGCAGTATTTT. Drawing the rest from reference TRBV7-2 and TRBJ2-3, the complete variable domain is GAGVSQSPSNKVTEKGKDVELRCDPISGHTALYWYRQSLGQGLEFLIYFQGNSAPDKSGLPSDRFSAERTGGSVSTLTIQRTQQEDSAVYLCASSPRIAGISTDTQYFGPGTRLTVL.